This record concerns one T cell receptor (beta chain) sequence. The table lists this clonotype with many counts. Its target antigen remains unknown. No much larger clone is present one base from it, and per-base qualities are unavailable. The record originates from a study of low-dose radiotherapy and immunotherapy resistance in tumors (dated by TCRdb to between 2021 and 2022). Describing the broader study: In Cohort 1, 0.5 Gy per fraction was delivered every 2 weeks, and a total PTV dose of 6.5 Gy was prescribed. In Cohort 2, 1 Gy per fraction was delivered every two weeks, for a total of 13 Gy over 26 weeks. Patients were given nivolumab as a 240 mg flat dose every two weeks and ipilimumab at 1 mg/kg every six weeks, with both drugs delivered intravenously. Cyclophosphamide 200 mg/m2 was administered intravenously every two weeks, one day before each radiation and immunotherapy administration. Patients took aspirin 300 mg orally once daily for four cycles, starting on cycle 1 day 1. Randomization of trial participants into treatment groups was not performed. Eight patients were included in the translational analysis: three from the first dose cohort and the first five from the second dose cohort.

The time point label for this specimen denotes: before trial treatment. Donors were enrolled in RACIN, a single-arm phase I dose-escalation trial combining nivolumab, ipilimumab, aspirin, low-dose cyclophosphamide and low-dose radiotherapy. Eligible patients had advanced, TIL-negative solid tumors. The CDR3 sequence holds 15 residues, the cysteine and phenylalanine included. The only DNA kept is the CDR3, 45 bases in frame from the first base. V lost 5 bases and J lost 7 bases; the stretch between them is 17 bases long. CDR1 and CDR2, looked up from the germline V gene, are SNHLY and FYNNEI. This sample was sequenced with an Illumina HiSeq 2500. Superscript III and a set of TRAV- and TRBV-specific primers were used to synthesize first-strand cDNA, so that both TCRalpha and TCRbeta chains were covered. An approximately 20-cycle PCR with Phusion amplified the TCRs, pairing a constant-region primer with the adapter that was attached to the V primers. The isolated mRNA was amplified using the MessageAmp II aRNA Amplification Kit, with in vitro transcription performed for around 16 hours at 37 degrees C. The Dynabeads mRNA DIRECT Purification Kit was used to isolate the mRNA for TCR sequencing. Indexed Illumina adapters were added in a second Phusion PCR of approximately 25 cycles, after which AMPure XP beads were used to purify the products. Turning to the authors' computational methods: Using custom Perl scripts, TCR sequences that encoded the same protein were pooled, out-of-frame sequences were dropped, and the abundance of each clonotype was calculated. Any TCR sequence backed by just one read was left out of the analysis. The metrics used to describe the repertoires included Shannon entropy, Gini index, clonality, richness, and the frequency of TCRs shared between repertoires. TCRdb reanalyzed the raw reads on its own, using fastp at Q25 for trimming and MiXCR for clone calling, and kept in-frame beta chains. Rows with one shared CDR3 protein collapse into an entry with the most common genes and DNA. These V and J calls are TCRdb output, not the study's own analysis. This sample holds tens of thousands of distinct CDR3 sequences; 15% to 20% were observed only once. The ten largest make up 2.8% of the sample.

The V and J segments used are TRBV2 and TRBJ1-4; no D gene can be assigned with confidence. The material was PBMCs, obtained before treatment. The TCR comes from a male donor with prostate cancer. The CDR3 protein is CASSPRRALPEKLFF. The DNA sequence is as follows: TGTGCCAGCAGTCCCCGGAGGGCCCTCCCTGAAAAACTGTTTTTT.